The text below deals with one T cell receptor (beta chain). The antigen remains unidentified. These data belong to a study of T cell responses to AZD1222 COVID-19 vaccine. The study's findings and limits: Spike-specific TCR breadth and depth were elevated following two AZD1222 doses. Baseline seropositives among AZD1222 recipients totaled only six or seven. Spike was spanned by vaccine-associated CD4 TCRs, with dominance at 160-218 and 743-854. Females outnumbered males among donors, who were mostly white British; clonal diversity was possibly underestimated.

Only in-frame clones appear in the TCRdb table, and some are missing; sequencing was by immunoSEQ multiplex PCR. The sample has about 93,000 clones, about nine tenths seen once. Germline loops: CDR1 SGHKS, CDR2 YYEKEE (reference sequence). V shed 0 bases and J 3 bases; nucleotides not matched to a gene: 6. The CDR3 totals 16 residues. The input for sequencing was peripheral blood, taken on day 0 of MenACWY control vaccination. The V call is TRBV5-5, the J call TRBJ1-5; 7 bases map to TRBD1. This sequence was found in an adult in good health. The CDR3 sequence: CASSLVTTGVNQPQHF. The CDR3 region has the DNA TGTGCCAGCAGCTTGGTTACTACAGGGGTCAATCAGCCCCAGCATTTT.